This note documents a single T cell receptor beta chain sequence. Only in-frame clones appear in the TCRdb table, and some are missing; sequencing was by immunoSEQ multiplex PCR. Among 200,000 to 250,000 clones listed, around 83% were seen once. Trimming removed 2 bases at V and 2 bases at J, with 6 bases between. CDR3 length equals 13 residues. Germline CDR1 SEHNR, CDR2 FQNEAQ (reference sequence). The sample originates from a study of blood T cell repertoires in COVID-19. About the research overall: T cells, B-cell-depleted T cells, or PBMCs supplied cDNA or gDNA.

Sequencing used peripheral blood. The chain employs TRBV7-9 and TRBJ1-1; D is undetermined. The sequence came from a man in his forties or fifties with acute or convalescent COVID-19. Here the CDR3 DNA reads TGTGCCAGCAGCTTACTTATCAACACTGAAGCTTTCTTT. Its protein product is CASSLLINTEAFF.